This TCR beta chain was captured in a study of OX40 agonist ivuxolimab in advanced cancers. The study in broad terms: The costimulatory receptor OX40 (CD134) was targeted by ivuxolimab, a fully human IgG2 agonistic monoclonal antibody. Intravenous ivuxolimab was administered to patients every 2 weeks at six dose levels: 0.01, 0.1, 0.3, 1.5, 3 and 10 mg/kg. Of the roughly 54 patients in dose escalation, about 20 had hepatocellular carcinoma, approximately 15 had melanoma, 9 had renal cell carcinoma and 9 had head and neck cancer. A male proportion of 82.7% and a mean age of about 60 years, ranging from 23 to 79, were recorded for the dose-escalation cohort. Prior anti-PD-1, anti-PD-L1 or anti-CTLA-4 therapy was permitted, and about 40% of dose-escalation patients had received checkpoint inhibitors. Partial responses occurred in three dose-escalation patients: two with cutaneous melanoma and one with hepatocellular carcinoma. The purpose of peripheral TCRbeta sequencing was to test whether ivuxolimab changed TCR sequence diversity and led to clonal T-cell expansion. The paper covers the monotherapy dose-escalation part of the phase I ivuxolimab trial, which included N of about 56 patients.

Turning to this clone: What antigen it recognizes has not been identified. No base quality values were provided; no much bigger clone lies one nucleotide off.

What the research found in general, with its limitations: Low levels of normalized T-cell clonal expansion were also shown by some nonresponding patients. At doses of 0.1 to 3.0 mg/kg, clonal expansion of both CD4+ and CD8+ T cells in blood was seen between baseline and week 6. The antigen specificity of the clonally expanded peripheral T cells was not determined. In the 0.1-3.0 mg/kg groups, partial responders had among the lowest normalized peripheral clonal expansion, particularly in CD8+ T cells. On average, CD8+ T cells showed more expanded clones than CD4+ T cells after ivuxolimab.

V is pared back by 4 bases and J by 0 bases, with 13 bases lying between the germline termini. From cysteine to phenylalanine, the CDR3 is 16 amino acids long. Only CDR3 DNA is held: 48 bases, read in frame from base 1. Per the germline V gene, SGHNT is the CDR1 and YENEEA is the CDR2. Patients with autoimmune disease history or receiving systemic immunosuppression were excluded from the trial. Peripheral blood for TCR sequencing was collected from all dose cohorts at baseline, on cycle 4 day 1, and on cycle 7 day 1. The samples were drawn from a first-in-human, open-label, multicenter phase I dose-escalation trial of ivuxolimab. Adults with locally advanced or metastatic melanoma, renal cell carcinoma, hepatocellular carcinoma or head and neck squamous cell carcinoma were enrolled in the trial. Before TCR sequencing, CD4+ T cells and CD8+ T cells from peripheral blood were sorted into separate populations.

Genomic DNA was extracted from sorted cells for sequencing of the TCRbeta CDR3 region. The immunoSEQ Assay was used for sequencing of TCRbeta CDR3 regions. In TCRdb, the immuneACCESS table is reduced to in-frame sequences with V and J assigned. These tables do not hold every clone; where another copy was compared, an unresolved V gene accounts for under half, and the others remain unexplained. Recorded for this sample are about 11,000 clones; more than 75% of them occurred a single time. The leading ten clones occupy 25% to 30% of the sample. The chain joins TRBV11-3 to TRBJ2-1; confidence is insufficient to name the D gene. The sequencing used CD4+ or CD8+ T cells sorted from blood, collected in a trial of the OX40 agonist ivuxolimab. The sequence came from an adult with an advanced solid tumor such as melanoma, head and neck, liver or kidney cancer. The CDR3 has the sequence CASSSREASSYNEQFF. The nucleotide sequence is TGTGCCAGCAGCTCCCGTGAGGCCAGCTCCTACAATGAGCAGTTCTTC.